The 16 T cell receptor beta chains presented below share a single source sample, sequenced in a study of vaccination and CD4 T cells after COVID-19. Documented treatment: roughly 10-day PBMC culture with coronavirus spike peptide pools or control peptides (ViraFEST assay). No cognate antigen is known for these TCRs. The study sequenced cultured CD4+ T cell DNA using the Oncomine TCR Beta short-read assay. TCRdb ran MiXCR on the PCR reads and lists one entry per CDR3 protein. The sample carries fewer than 12,000 distinct CDR3 sequences, less than 40% recorded once. The source material was CD4+ T cells from blood, cultured in vitro. These receptor sequences come from a human donor who had recovered from COVID-19.

This clonotype has a handful of counts. The chain links TRBV6-1 to TRBJ2-7; 7 bases are a match to TRBD1. Per the germline V gene, CDR1 is MNHNS and CDR2 is SASEGT. With V trimmed by 8 bases and J by 2 bases, 6 bases remained unmatched. The length of the CDR3 is 13 residues. The CDR3 spells CASSQGRTYEQYF. In DNA, the CDR3 is TGTGCCAGCTCACAGGGGCGAACCTACGAGCAGTACTTC.

By its share, this clonotype is medium-sized. The chain uses TRBV6-1 and TRBJ2-5; tentatively, D is TRBD2 (6 bases). The V gene lost 6 bases and the J gene lost 7 bases, with 15 bases spanning the gap. The CDR3 runs to 13 residues. Germline V gene sequence: CDR1 MNHNS, CDR2 SASEGT. CDR3 in DNA: TGTGCCAGCAGCTTGACTAGTTACGGGACCCAGTACTTC. It yields the protein CASSLTSYGTQYF.

The chain uses TRBV5-1 and TRBJ2-7; D tentatively reads TRBD1 or TRBD2 (5 bases each). The germline V gene has CDR1 SGHRS and CDR2 YFSETQ. The CDR3 is made up of 14 amino acids. The V end lost 4 bases, the J end lost 2 bases, and 13 bases lay between the germline ends. CDR3 protein: CASSPRWGTYEQYF. In DNA, the CDR3 is TGCGCCAGCAGCCCAAGGTGGGGGACCTACGAGCAGTACTTC.

Only a few counts were recorded for this clonotype. The chain links TRBV7-6 to TRBJ2-2, with D possibly being TRBD2 (5 bases). The CDR3 length is 14 residues. CDR1 and CDR2 (germline): SGHVS, FNYEAQ. Trimming pared 8 bases from V and 6 bases from J, leaving 16 bases between. The CDR3 loop reads CASGGPLAAGELFF. In DNA form, the CDR3 reads TGTGCCAGCGGAGGCCCCCTTGCCGCCGGGGAGCTGTTTTTT.

This sequence joins TRBV5-6 and TRBJ2-7, with D uncertain. Germline assignment: CDR1 SGHDT and CDR2 YYEEEE. Trimming pared 4 bases from V and 7 bases from J, leaving 12 bases between. The CDR3 sequence is 12 residues long. The CDR3 DNA sequence: TGTGCCAGCAGCGTACGGTGGCGGGAGCAGTACTTC. Its protein product is CASSVRWREQYF.

The chain couples TRBV5-1 to TRBJ1-2; possible D gene TRBD1, 6 bases. Trimming removed 4 bases from V and 4 bases from J, with 20 bases in between. The CDR3 contains 16 residues. Germline CDR1 and CDR2: SGHRS and YFSETQ. CDR3 DNA: TGCGCCAGCAGCCCATCTCCCTCCTCAGGGGCCTATGGCTACACCTTC. It codes for CASSPSPSSGAYGYTF. Full variable domain (rest looked up from reference TRBV5-1 and TRBJ1-2): KAGVTQTPRYLIKTRGQQVTLSCSPISGHRSVSWYQQTPGQGLQFLFEYFSETQRNKGNFPGRFSGRQFSNSRSEMNVSTLELGDSALYLCASSPSPSSGAYGYTFGSGTRLTVV.

The chain is built from TRBV10-3 and TRBJ2-7, with TRBD2 identical over 7 bases. CDR3 length: 14 residues. CDR1 and CDR2 from the germline V gene are ENHRY and SYGVKD. Germline trimming cut 2 bases from V and 3 bases from J; bases unmatched to any gene: 4. CDR3 bases: TGTGCCATCAGTGAGAGGGAGGGTATCTACGAGCAGTACTTC. Protein product: CAISEREGIYEQYF.

The rearrangement uses TRBV6-1 and TRBJ1-2; TRBD1 matches 9 bases. Germline V CDR1 and CDR2: MNHNS, SASEGT. CDR3 length: 17 amino acids. J gave up 4 bases and V 0 bases, and 9 bases lay outside the gene matches. The CDR3 sequence: CASSEAVGDRVGYGYTF. The CDR3, as DNA: TGTGCCAGCAGTGAAGCGGTTGGGGACAGGGTAGGCTATGGCTACACCTTC.

This clonotype has only a few counts. This rearrangement joins TRBV5-1 to TRBJ2-5; the match to TRBD1 covers 8 bases. The CDR3 is 13 amino acids. J lost 6 bases, V lost 5 bases, and 6 bases had no gene match. Germline V gene data show CDR1 as SGHRS and CDR2 as YFSETQ. The CDR3 region is CASSSGQGKTQYF. The CDR3 DNA follows: TGCGCCAGCAGTTCAGGACAGGGAAAGACCCAGTACTTC.

This clonotype was picked up a small number of times. The rearrangement links TRBV20-1 to TRBJ1-1; no definite D call. Trimming stripped 3 bases from V and 0 bases from J, with 2 bases between. Germline V CDR1 and CDR2: DFQATT, SNEGSKA (reference sequence). CDR3 length: 11 amino acids. This CDR3 reads CSASVNTEAFF. As DNA, the CDR3 is TGCAGTGCTAGTGTGAACACTGAAGCTTTCTTT.

This chain joins TRBV7-2 and TRBJ1-1, with unresolved D. CDR1 and CDR2 from the germline V gene are SGHTA and FQGNSA. This CDR3 is built from 13 residues. V lost 5 bases to trimming and J lost 1 base, with 8 bases between them. The CDR3 coding sequence is TGTGCCAGCAGCCAAGAACGGAACACTGAAGCTTTCTTT. It specifies CASSQERNTEAFF.

This clonotype was counted between two and nine times. This chain links TRBV7-2 with TRBJ2-3; 9 nucleotides agree with TRBD2. Germline CDR1 is SGHTA and CDR2 is FQGNSA. The J segment lost 6 bases and the V segment lost 3 bases, leaving 4 bases of the junction unmatched. The CDR3 runs 14 residues. The chain's CDR3 is CASSLSGRRDTQYF. CDR3 coding DNA: TGTGCCAGCAGCTTGAGCGGGAGGCGGGATACGCAGTATTTT.

A few counts support this clonotype. The chain has TRBV6-1 and TRBJ2-1, with D hard to call. The V gene lost 5 bases and the J gene lost 8 bases, with 7 bases spanning the gap. This CDR3 has 11 amino acids. The V gene's germline CDR1 is MNHNS and CDR2 SASEGT. The CDR3 sequence is CASSQTYEQFF. CDR3 bases: TGTGCCAGCAGTCAGACTTATGAGCAGTTCTTC.

This clonotype appeared once. The chain employs TRBV12-3 or TRBV12-4 and TRBJ1-5, with D uncertain. The CDR3 spans 12 residues. Trimming took 7 bases from V and 3 from J, leaving 7 bases between them. Here the CDR3 DNA reads TGTGCCAGCACCGTCTCCAATCAGCCCCAGCATTTT. The encoded protein is CASTVSNQPQHF.

This clonotype occurred a few times. The chain has TRBV6-5 and TRBJ1-1, with TRBD1 matching 7 bases. V gave up 0 bases and J gave up 3 bases; unmatched junction bases: 7. The CDR3 spans 16 residues. Per germline, CDR1 MNHEY and CDR2 SVGAGI. As DNA, the CDR3 is TGTGCCAGCAGTTACTCGGGTCAGGGGGTATACACTGAAGCTTTCTTT. Translated: CASSYSGQGVYTEAFF.

The J gene is TRBJ2-2, the V gene TRBV7-6, with 7 bases that match TRBD2. Losses at the gene ends were 2 bases for V and 6 bases for J; bases not matched to a gene: 9. CDR3 size: 16 residues. Per germline, CDR1 SGHVS and CDR2 FNYEAQ. The CDR3 here is CASSLLGTTFSGELFF. In DNA form, the CDR3 reads TGTGCCAGCAGCTTATTGGGGACTACCTTTTCCGGGGAGCTGTTTTTT.